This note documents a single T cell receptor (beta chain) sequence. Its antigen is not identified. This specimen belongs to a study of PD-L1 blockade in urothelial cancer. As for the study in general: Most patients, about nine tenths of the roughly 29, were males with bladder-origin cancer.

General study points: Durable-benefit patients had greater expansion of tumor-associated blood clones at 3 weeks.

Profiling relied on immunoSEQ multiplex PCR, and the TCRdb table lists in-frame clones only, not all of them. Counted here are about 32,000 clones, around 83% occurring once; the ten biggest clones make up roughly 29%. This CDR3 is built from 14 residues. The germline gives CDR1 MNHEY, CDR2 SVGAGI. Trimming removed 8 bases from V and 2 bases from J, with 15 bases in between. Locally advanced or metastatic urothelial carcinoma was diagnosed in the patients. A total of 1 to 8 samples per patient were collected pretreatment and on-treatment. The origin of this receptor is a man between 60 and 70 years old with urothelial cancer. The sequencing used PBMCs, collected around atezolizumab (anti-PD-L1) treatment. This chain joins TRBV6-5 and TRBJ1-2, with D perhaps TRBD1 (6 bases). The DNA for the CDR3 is TGTGCCAGCGGAAACGGACAGATCAACTATGGCTACACCTTC. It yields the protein CASGNGQINYGYTF.